The 24 T cell receptor beta chains below were found in one sample sequenced in a study of cytomegalovirus exposure and HLA in healthy donors. The PCR made use of 60 Vbeta and 13 Jbeta primers. The table came from immunoSEQ multiplex PCR; TCRdb's copy has only in-frame clones and leaves some out. The sample contains roughly 120,000 clones, over 8.5% of which appear only once. The sequenced sample consisted of PBMCs. The source is a woman aged 35 to 49 in good health and CMV-seropositive.

This chain uses TRBV5-4 with TRBJ1-1, with D possibly TRBD1 on 6 matching bases. The V end was cut by 0 bases, the J end by 3 bases, with 15 bases between. Germline V gives CDR1 SGHNT, CDR2 YYREEE (reference sequence). The CDR3 sequence is 16 residues long. This CDR3 reads CASSLGLQGADTEAFF. The CDR3, as DNA: TGTGCCAGCAGCTTGGGATTACAGGGAGCGGACACTGAAGCTTTCTTT.

The genes are TRBV29-1 and TRBJ2-5; 10 nucleotides align to TRBD1. With V trimmed by 4 bases and J by 5 bases, 7 bases remained unmatched. Germline V gene lookup returns CDR1 SQVTM and CDR2 ANQGSEA. The CDR3 is 14 amino acids. The CDR3: CSVAGGQGMETQYF. CDR3 sequence (DNA): TGCAGCGTTGCAGGGGGACAGGGGATGGAGACCCAGTACTTC.

The chain links TRBV5-1 to TRBJ1-6; D not certain. The CDR3 spans 17 residues. V was shortened by 0 bases and J by 7 bases, with 17 bases between the two germline ends. Germline V lookup: CDR1 SGHRS, CDR2 YFSETQ. CDR3 loop: CASSLDSGTSGNSPLHF. The CDR3 bases are TGCGCCAGCAGCTTGGATTCGGGAACAAGCGGCAATTCACCCCTCCACTTT.

The V gene is TRBV2, the J gene TRBJ2-7, with 9 bases identical to TRBD2. Germline CDR1 and CDR2: SNHLY and FYNNEI. CDR3 length: 16 amino acids. Trimming took 6 bases from V and 4 from J; bases not matched to a gene: 13. For the CDR3, the DNA is TGTGCCAGCAGCAAGAGGGGCGGGGGGGCCTTTTACGAGCAGTACTTC. Its protein is CASSKRGGGAFYEQYF.

In regard to this clone: The CDR3 carries no conserved terminal phenylalanine or tryptophan, so it likely arises from a read error. The genes are TRBV30 and TRBJ1-2; the D gene is possibly TRBD1 (5 bases). V lost 5 bases and J 5 bases, leaving 15 bases between the germline ends. Germline assignment: CDR1 GTSNPN and CDR2 SVGIG (reference sequence). This CDR3 is built from 13 residues. CDR3 sequence: CAWASGSEYGYTL. CDR3 in DNA: TGTGCCTGGGCTTCAGGGTCCGAATATGGCTACACCTTA.

This clone occurred a few times. V gene TRBV5-1 combines with J gene TRBJ1-6, with D tentatively TRBD1 (5 bases). V lost 4 bases to trimming and J lost 7 bases, with 12 bases between them. Germline loops: CDR1 SGHRS, CDR2 YFSETQ. This CDR3 region has 14 residues. The CDR3 loop is CASSQGGPNSPLHF. CDR3 DNA: TGCGCCAGCAGCCAGGGAGGGCCGAATTCACCCCTCCACTTT.

In this sample, this clone turned up a few times. In the same sample, other DNA sequences code for this CDR3. This chain connects TRBV4-2 to TRBJ1-2; D not resolved. This CDR3 has 12 residues. With 0 bases removed from V and 4 bases from J, the gap between germline ends came to 3 bases. CDR1 and CDR2 from the germline V gene are LGHNA and YNFKEQ. CDR3 sequence reads: CASSQEAYGYTF. The CDR3 DNA reads TGTGCCAGCAGCCAAGAGGCCTATGGCTACACCTTC.

This clone has just a few counts. The V call is TRBV6-5, the J call TRBJ2-5, with D possibly matching TRBD2 (6 bases). The end of the DNA is better explained by TRBJ2-7, so the J call may be wrong. Looked up from germline, CDR1 is MNHEY and CDR2 is SVGAGI. The CDR3 has 14 amino acids. CDR3 DNA sequence: TGTGCCAGCAGACGAAGCGGAGGGGCTGGCGAGCAGTACTTC. Amino acids: CASRRSGGAGEQYF.

This clone was counted between two and nine times. The genes are TRBV11-3 and TRBJ2-2; possible D gene TRBD1, 5 bases. Looked up from germline, CDR1 is SGHNT and CDR2 is YENEEA. With 6 bases removed from V and 1 base from J, the gap between germline ends came to 9 bases. The CDR3 length is 14 residues. CDR3 coding DNA: TGTGCCAGCAGGGACACCCGGAACACCGGGGAGCTGTTTTTT. Translating it yields CASRDTRNTGELFF.

This clone has just a few counts. This chain uses TRBV4-1 with TRBJ1-4; D is perhaps TRBD1 (6 bases). Germline V gene sequence: CDR1 MGHRA, CDR2 YSYEKL. The ends were cut back, 6 bases at V and 11 bases at J, with 16 bases in the middle. The CDR3 consists of 13 residues. As DNA, the CDR3 is TGCGCCAGCAGGGAAAGGGGGAAGAGGAAACTGTTTTTT. It codes for CASRERGKRKLFF.

This clone has just a few counts. J is TRBJ1-2 and V is TRBV19, with 7 positions matching TRBD1. V lost 2 bases to trimming and J lost 6 bases; unmatched junction nucleotides: 15. The CDR3 is made up of 17 amino acids. The V gene's germline CDR1 is LNHDA and CDR2 SQIVND (reference sequence). For the CDR3, the DNA is TGTGCCAGTAGTATATGGCGCAGGGGGTCGGGGGCCAATGGCTACACCTTC. Translated, it gives CASSIWRRGSGANGYTF. The variable domain in full, completed from reference TRBV19 and TRBJ1-2, reads DGGITQSPKYLFRKEGQNVTLSCEQNLNHDAMYWYRQDPGQGLRLIYYSQIVNDFQKGDIAEGYSVSREKKESFPLTVTSAQKNPTAFYLCASSIWRRGSGANGYTFGSGTRLTVV.

The chain joins TRBV25-1 to TRBJ2-7, with 7 bases aligning to TRBD1. This CDR3 is 14 amino acids long. Germline CDR1 is MGHDK and CDR2 is SYGVNS. V lost 3 bases to trimming and J lost 1 base; unmatched junction nucleotides: 3. The CDR3 sequence is CASSETRGSYEQYF. CDR3 DNA sequence: TGTGCCAGCAGTGAGACCAGGGGGTCCTACGAGCAGTACTTC.

The chain links TRBV7-9 to TRBJ2-4; unclear D gene. The V end lost 3 bases, the J end lost 4 bases, and 7 bases lay between the germline ends. Germline V gene sequence: CDR1 SEHNR, CDR2 FQNEAQ (reference sequence). CDR3 length: 13 amino acids. The CDR3 DNA reads as TGTGCCAGCAGCTTTGGTCTAAAAAACATTCAGTACTTC. It specifies CASSFGLKNIQYF.

This clone turned up a few times. V is TRBV10-3 and J is TRBJ1-2, with 7 bases aligning to TRBD1. The CDR3 loop spans 12 amino acids. The V segment lost 6 bases and the J segment 4 bases; nucleotides outside the gene matches: 2. The V gene's germline CDR1 is ENHRY and CDR2 SYGVKD. CDR3 protein: CAIRRQGYGYTF. The CDR3 nucleotides are TGTGCCATCAGAAGACAGGGCTATGGCTACACCTTC.

The chain is built from TRBV5-5 and TRBJ1-1; 8 bases are shared with TRBD1. Germline V lookup: CDR1 SGHKS, CDR2 YYEKEE (reference sequence). The CDR3 runs to 15 residues. V lost 4 bases, J lost 3 bases, and 8 bases stayed unmatched. CDR3 sequence: CASSAKHRGDTEAFF. As DNA, the CDR3 is TGTGCCAGCAGCGCGAAACACAGGGGGGACACTGAAGCTTTCTTT.

This clone was seen a handful of times. This sequence joins TRBV5-1 and TRBJ2-3; D remains ambiguous. This CDR3 region has 14 residues. CDR1 is SGHRS and CDR2 is YFSETQ in the germline V gene. Trimming shortened V by 8 bases and J by 3 bases, and 16 bases separated the two germline ends. In nucleotides, the CDR3 is TGCGCCAGTACCCCCCTAACCCAAACAGATACGCAGTATTTT. It codes for CASTPLTQTDTQYF.

This clone has more than one count but fewer than ten. A junction boundary mismatches the germline segment, possibly from a read error. The rearrangement uses TRBV7-3 and TRBJ2-5, with 8 bases identical to TRBD2. The germline CDR1 and CDR2 sequences are SGHTA and FQGTGA. The CDR3 spans 15 residues. CDR3 sequence (DNA): TGTGCCAGCAACTTAATAAAGCGGGGGAAAGAGACCCAGTACTTC. Translating it yields CASNLIKRGKETQYF.

This clone was counted between two and nine times. The chain uses TRBV11-2 and TRBJ1-2; TRBD1 matches at 9 bases. The CDR3 covers 14 residues. From germline, CDR1 is SGHAT and CDR2 FQNNGV. The trim removed 4 bases at V and 8 bases at J, leaving 8 bases unmatched. CDR3: CASSSMGQGYGYTF. CDR3 DNA: TGTGCCAGCAGCTCGATGGGACAGGGTTACGGCTACACCTTC.

The V gene is TRBV14, the J gene TRBJ1-1; 7 nucleotides match TRBD1. Unmatched junction bases numbered 7, after V lost 3 bases and J lost 6 bases. CDR3 length: 14 amino acids. Germline V gene lookup returns CDR1 SGHDN and CDR2 FVKESK. This chain's CDR3 is CASSHRGGSAEAFF. For the CDR3, the DNA is TGTGCCAGCAGCCACAGAGGGGGCAGCGCTGAAGCTTTCTTT.

The V call is TRBV7-2, the J call TRBJ2-7; 7 nucleotides align to TRBD1. Looked up from germline, CDR1 is SGHTA and CDR2 is FQGNSA. Germline trimming cut 6 bases from V and 2 bases from J; bases unmatched to any gene: 7. CDR3 length: 14 residues. CDR3 sequence: CASSPLGGPYEQYF. The DNA of the CDR3 is TGTGCCAGCAGTCCCTTAGGGGGCCCCTACGAGCAGTACTTC.

There are a few counts of this clone. This chain connects TRBV10-1 to TRBJ2-3; 10 bases are a match to TRBD1. This CDR3 has 16 amino acids. Germline V CDR1 and CDR2: WNHNN, SYGVQD (reference sequence). The trim removed 4 bases at V and 4 bases at J, leaving 8 bases unmatched. This chain's CDR3 is CASSGAPGQGSDTQYF. In DNA, the CDR3 is TGCGCCAGCAGTGGAGCCCCGGGACAGGGGTCAGATACGCAGTATTTT.

Only a few counts were recorded for this clone. V gene TRBV6-6 combines with J gene TRBJ2-3; D might be TRBD2 (6 bases). The CDR3 is made up of 15 amino acids. V was cut by 3 bases and J by 0 bases, with 10 bases left in between. Germline lookup yields CDR1 MNHNY and CDR2 SVGAGI (reference sequence). The CDR3 nucleotides read TGTGCCAGCAGTTATCGGGGGTGGAGCACAGATACGCAGTATTTT. Encoded protein: CASSYRGWSTDTQYF.

The chain recombines TRBV4-2 with TRBJ1-4; maybe TRBD1 (5 bases). Trimming took off 0 bases at V and 6 bases at J, with 20 bases between the two ends. The germline CDR1 and CDR2 sequences are LGHNA and YNFKEQ. The CDR3 loop spans 18 amino acids. The CDR3: CASSQDTVGGRVYEKLFF. The CDR3 DNA reads TGTGCCAGCAGCCAAGATACGGTGGGGGGGAGGGTATATGAAAAACTGTTTTTT.

CDR3 sequence: CASRPTGDRTDTQYF. Written as DNA, the CDR3 is TGTGCCAGCAGGCCCACAGGTGACCGCACAGATACGCAGTATTTT. The rearrangement links TRBV6-6 to TRBJ2-3; a weak D match, TRBD1 (5 bases). CDR3 length equals 15 residues. From germline, CDR1 is MNHNY and CDR2 SVGAGI (reference sequence). The V end was cut by 6 bases, the J end by 1 base, with 14 bases between.